This T cell receptor beta chain stems from a study of blood T cells in healthy people across ages. Findings and limits, study-wide: The unsorted PBMCs prevented any conclusive comparison of naive versus antigen-experienced cells. Percentage of naive T cells showed a strong correlation with TCR beta diversity.

This CDR3 spans 16 amino acids. V shed 1 base, J shed 4 bases, and the junction held 8 bases outside the gene matches. CDR1 and CDR2 (germline): DFQATT, SNEGSKA (reference sequence). Next came a second PCR, run for about 6 to 12 cycles, which used a sample-barcoded 5' primer along with a J-beta primer mix. TCRdb re-called the 5' RACE reads with MiXCR, one entry per CDR3 protein. The sample carries roughly 680,000 distinct CDR3 sequences, around 49% recorded once. The donors, healthy Caucasians from Russia, were aged roughly 6 to 95. Every donor provided ten milliliters of peripheral blood. This clonotype occurred a few times. Its target is unknown.

The rearrangement uses TRBV20-1 and TRBJ2-3; 10 positions match TRBD2. The TCR was taken from a woman aged 60 to 75 in good health. Sequencing used blood. In nucleotides, the CDR3 is TGCAGTGCTAGAGTTCCGGGAGCGGGAGGGTCAGATACGCAGTATTTT. Translated: CSARVPGAGGSDTQYF.